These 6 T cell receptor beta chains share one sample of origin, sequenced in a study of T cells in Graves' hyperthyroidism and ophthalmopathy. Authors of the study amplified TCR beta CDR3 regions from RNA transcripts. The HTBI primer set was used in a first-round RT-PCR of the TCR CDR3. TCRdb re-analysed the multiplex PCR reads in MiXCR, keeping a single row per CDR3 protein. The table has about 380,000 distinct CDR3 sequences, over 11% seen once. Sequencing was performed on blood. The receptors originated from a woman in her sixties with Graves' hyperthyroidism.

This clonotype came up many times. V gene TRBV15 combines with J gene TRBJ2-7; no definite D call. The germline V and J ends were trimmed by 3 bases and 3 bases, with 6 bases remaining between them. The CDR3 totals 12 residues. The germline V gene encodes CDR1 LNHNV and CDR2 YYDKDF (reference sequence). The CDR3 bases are TGTGCCACCAGCAGGGGCGGCTACGAGCAGTACTTC. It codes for CATSRGGYEQYF.

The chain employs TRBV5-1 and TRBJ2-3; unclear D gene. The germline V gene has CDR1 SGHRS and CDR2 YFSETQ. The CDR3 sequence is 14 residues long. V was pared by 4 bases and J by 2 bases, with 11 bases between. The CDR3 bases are TGCGCCAGCAGCGACGACACCTCCACAGATACGCAGTATTTT. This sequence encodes CASSDDTSTDTQYF. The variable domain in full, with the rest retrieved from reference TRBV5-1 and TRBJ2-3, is KAGVTQTPRYLIKTRGQQVTLSCSPISGHRSVSWYQQTPGQGLQFLFEYFSETQRNKGNFPGRFSGRQFSNSRSEMNVSTLELGDSALYLCASSDDTSTDTQYFGPGTRLTVL.

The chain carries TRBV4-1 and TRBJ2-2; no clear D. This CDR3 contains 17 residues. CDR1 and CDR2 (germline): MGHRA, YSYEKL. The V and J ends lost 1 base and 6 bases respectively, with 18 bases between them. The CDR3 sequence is CASSQALSLERAGELFF. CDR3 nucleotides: TGCGCCAGCAGCCAAGCCCTCTCCCTGGAGCGCGCCGGGGAGCTGTTTTTT.

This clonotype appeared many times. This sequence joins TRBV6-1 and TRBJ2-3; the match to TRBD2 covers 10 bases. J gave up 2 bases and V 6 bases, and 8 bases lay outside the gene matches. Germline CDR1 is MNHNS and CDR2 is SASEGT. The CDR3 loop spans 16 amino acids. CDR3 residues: CASSPPSGRDTDTQYF. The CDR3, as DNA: TGTGCCAGCAGCCCCCCGAGCGGGAGGGACACAGATACGCAGTATTTT.

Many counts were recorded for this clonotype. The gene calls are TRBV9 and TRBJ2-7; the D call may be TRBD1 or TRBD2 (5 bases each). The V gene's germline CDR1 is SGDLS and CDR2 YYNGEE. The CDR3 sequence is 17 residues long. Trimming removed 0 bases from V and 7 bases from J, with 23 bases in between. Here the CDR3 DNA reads TGTGCCAGCAGCGTAGAGGTGTGGGGTGGGGCATCGGGGGAGCAGTACTTC. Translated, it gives CASSVEVWGGASGEQYF. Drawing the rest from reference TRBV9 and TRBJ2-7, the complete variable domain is DSGVTQTPKHLITATGQRVTLRCSPRSGDLSVYWYQQSLDQGLQFLIQYYNGEERAKGNILERFSAQQFPDLHSELNLSSLELGDSALYFCASSVEVWGGASGEQYFGPGTRLTVT.

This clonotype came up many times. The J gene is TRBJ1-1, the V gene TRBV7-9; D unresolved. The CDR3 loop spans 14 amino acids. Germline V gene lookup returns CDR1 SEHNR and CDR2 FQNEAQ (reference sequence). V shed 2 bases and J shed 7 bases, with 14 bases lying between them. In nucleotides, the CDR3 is TGTGCCAGCAGCTTAAGCCGATTACAGCTTGAAGCTTTCTTT. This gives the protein CASSLSRLQLEAFF.